These T cell receptor beta chains were read from a single sample in a study of metastatic and nonmetastatic thyroid tumors. TCRdb reanalyzed the PCR reads via MiXCR. This table has 40,000 to 50,000 clones, 4% to 5% appearing once. Sequencing used blood. These receptors were taken from a female donor with papillary thyroid cancer or a benign thyroid nodule (not recorded which). Some clones in this sample may be carry-over from other donors' samples. Each CDR3 is given with its conserved first and last residue. A D gene is named only where the DNA matches it firmly. A clone size is listed for some rows: how often the clone was seen (once, few, many), or a class if it is expanded.

D: .; J: TRBJ1-1; V: TRBV29-1; size: many; CDR3: CSAEDLMNTEAFF; DNA: TGCAGCGCGGAGGATCTGATGAACACTGAAGCTTTCTTT
D: TRBD1; J: TRBJ1-4; V: TRBV6-1; size: .; CDR3: CASSEGQGFEKLFF; DNA: TGTGCCAGCAGTGAAGGACAGGGGTTTGAAAAACTGTTTTTT
D: .; J: TRBJ1-5; V: TRBV20-1; size: many; CDR3: CSASAEFGQGKGRDQPQHF; DNA: TGCAGTGCTAGTGCGGAATTCGGGCAGGGTAAAGGGAGAGATCAGCCCCAGCATTTT
D: TRBD1; J: TRBJ1-2; V: TRBV28; size: .; CDR3: CASSSTGTGDGYTF; DNA: TGTGCCAGCAGTTCAACCGGGACAGGGGATGGCTACACCTTC
D: .; J: TRBJ2-3; V: TRBV7-3; size: few; CDR3: CASQHPGGTTDTQYF; DNA: TGTGCCAGCCAACATCCTGGCGGGACCACAGATACGCAGTATTTT
D: .; J: TRBJ2-5; V: TRBV9; size: many; CDR3: CASSVGVYQTQYF; DNA: TGTGCCAGCAGCGTAGGAGTTTATCAGACCCAGTACTTC
D: TRBD2; J: TRBJ2-3; V: TRBV20-1; size: many; CDR3: CSASAGGPTDTQYF; DNA: TGCAGTGCTTCAGCGGGAGGGCCCACAGATACGCAGTATTTT
D: TRBD2; J: TRBJ2-3; V: TRBV6-1; size: few; CDR3: CASRLSGGARHPQYF; DNA: TGTGCCAGCAGACTGAGCGGGGGGGCCCGTCATCCGCAGTATTTT
D: TRBD1; J: TRBJ1-1; V: TRBV5-1; size: many; CDR3: CASGPLGQDEAFF; DNA: TGCGCCAGCGGCCCTTTGGGACAGGATGAAGCTTTCTTT
D: .; J: TRBJ1-1; V: TRBV6-1; size: medium-sized; CDR3: CASNRGDTEAFF; DNA: TGTGCCAGCAACCGGGGGGACACTGAAGCTTTCTTT
D: .; J: TRBJ2-7; V: TRBV30; size: many; CDR3: CAWSAEGAMDYEQYF; DNA: TGTGCCTGGAGTGCAGAGGGAGCGATGGACTACGAGCAGTACTTC
D: TRBD1; J: TRBJ2-7; V: TRBV2; size: many; CDR3: CASSEEGASPSYEQYF; DNA: TGTGCCAGCAGTGAAGAGGGGGCGAGCCCCTCCTACGAGCAGTACTTC
D: TRBD2; J: TRBJ2-1; V: TRBV2; size: many; CDR3: CASNLAGGDNEQFF; DNA: TGTGCCAGCAACTTAGCGGGAGGGGACAATGAGCAGTTCTTC
D: .; J: TRBJ2-2; V: TRBV20-1; size: many; CDR3: CSAYGPNTGELFF; DNA: TGCAGTGCCTATGGACCCAACACCGGGGAGCTGTTTTTT
D: TRBD2; J: TRBJ2-1; V: TRBV9; size: many; CDR3: CASSALAGDNNEQFF; DNA: TGTGCCAGCAGCGCACTAGCGGGAGACAACAATGAGCAGTTCTTC
D: TRBD2; J: TRBJ2-7; V: TRBV10-2; size: many; CDR3: CASSVGGGDSYEQYF; DNA: TGCGCCAGCAGTGTGGGTGGGGGGGACTCCTACGAGCAGTACTTC
D: .; J: TRBJ2-1; V: TRBV6-1; size: .; CDR3: CASSEWVSSYNEQFF; DNA: TGTGCCAGCAGCGAGTGGGTAAGCTCCTACAATGAGCAGTTCTTC
D: .; J: TRBJ1-1; V: TRBV19; size: many; CDR3: CASSIPRAEAFF; DNA: TGTGCCAGTAGTATCCCGCGCGCTGAAGCTTTCTTT
D: .; J: TRBJ2-7; V: TRBV12-3/TRBV12-4; size: few; CDR3: CASSSSGVREQYF; DNA: TGTGCCAGCAGCTCCTCGGGGGTGCGGGAGCAGTACTTC
D: .; J: TRBJ1-4; V: TRBV12-3/TRBV12-4; size: .; CDR3: CASSLGTGFKNEKLFF; DNA: TGTGCCAGCAGTCTCGGTACAGGGTTTAAAAATGAAAAACTGTTTTTT
D: .; J: TRBJ2-3; V: TRBV25-1; size: many; CDR3: CASSFGQTDTQYF; DNA: TGTGCCAGCAGTTTCGGACAGACAGATACGCAGTATTTT
D: .; J: TRBJ1-2; V: TRBV6-2/TRBV6-3; size: .; CDR3: CASSYGLEGGYGYTF; DNA: TGTGCCAGCAGTTACGGTTTGGAGGGGGGCTATGGCTACACCTTC
D: TRBD1; J: TRBJ1-1; V: TRBV20-1; size: many; CDR3: CSARDYRQGNTEAFF; DNA: TGCAGTGCTAGAGACTACCGACAGGGCAACACTGAAGCTTTCTTT
D: TRBD2; J: TRBJ2-5; V: TRBV11-3; size: few; CDR3: CASSLVLAGDAETQYF; DNA: TGTGCCAGCAGCTTAGTGCTAGCGGGGGATGCAGAGACCCAGTACTTC
D: TRBD1; J: TRBJ1-3; V: TRBV20-1; size: .; CDR3: CSARDRSLSGNTIYF; DNA: TGCAGTGCCCGGGACAGGTCTCTCTCTGGAAACACCATATATTTT